Below are 4 T cell receptor beta chains sequenced from a single sample in a study of T-cell memory formation after mild COVID-19. One entry per CDR3 protein, called by TCRdb with MiXCR from the 5' RACE reads. Among 150,000 to 200,000 distinct CDR3 sequences listed, roughly 31% were seen once. Material: PBMCs or a T cell subset sorted from them (not recorded which). The receptors were gathered from an adult woman who had mild COVID-19 (a few samples of this study predate the infection). Cell type and time point are not known.

This sequence joins TRBV4-2 and TRBJ1-2; D call uncertain. The CDR3 is made up of 14 amino acids. The V end lost 0 bases, the J end lost 8 bases, and 13 bases lay between the germline ends. Germline V lookup: CDR1 LGHNA, CDR2 YNFKEQ. The CDR3 protein is CASSQDLAARGYTF. CDR3 in DNA: TGTGCCAGCAGCCAAGATCTGGCGGCTCGCGGCTACACCTTC.

V gene TRBV5-1 combines with J gene TRBJ2-1; D gene uncertain. V was clipped by 4 bases and J by 8 bases, with 10 bases between them. This CDR3 comprises 12 residues. Per the germline V gene, CDR1 is SGHRS and CDR2 is YFSETQ. The CDR3 nucleotides are TGCGCCAGCAGCAGTGACCCCCATGAGCAGTTCTTC. Residues: CASSSDPHEQFF.

The chain links TRBV5-1 to TRBJ1-1, with D possibly TRBD1 on 5 matching bases. The CDR3 covers 15 residues. CDR1 and CDR2 from the germline V gene are SGHRS and YFSETQ. V lost 6 bases and J lost 0, with 15 bases in between. CDR3 sequence reads: CASTPWGGMNTEAFF. As DNA, the CDR3 is TGCGCCAGCACCCCTTGGGGCGGAATGAACACTGAAGCTTTCTTT.

V usage is TRBV29-1 and J usage is TRBJ1-5; perhaps TRBD1 as D (6 bases). Trimming removed 6 bases at V and 2 bases at J, with 11 bases between. The CDR3 runs 13 residues. Per germline, CDR1 SQVTM and CDR2 ANQGSEA. The CDR3 DNA follows: TGCAGCGTCCAAGGGGGGGGCAATCAGCCCCAGCATTTT. It yields the protein CSVQGGGNQPQHF.